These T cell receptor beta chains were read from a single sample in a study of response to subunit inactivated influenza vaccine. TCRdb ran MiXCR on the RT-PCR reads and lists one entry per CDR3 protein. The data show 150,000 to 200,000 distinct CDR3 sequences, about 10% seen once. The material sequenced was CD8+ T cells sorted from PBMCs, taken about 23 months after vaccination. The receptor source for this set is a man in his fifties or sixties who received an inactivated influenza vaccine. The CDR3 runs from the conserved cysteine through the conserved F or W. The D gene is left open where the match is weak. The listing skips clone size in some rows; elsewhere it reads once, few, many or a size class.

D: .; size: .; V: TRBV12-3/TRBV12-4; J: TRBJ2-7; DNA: TGTGCCAGCTCTAGATCGGGAAGAGGCTACGAGCAGTACTTC; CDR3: CASSRSGRGYEQYF
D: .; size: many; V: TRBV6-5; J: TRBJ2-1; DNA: TGTGCCAGCAGTCACCTGAATGAGCAGTTCTTC; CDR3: CASSHLNEQFF
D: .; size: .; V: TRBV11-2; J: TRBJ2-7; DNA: TGTGCCAGCAGCTCACACCTGACCAGGGCCTACGAGCAGTACTTC; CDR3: CASSSHLTRAYEQYF
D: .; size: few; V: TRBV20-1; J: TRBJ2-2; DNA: TGCAGTGCATTCAGGGCCGGGGAGCTGTTTTTT; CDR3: CSAFRAGELFF
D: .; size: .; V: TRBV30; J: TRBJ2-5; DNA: TGTGCCTGGGGTAAACTGAGCCGAAGTTGGACCCAGTACTTC; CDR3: CAWGKLSRSWTQYF
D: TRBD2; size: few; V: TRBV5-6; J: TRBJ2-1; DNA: TGTGCCAGCAGCTTATTTGCGGGAGGTGACAATGAGCAGTTCTTC; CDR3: CASSLFAGGDNEQFF
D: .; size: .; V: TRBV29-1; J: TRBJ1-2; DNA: TGCAGCGCCCCCGACACCTATGGCTACACCTTC; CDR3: CSAPDTYGYTF
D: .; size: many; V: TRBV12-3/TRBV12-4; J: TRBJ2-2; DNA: TGTGCCAGCAGCCCTACTGGGTCCACCGGGGAGCTGTTTTTT; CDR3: CASSPTGSTGELFF
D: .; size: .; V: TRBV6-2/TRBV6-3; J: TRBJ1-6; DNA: TGTGCCAGCAGTTACTCTTGGACGGAGGATTTACGGCCCTATAATTCACCCCTCCACTTT; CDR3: CASSYSWTEDLRPYNSPLHF
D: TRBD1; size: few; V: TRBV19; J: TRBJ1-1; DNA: TGTGCCAGTAGTATCACAGGGGCGAACACTGAAGCTTTCTTT; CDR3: CASSITGANTEAFF
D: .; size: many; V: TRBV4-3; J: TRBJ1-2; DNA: TGCGCCAGCAGCCCCCAATTGGGTAGGGGAGACGGCTACACCTTC; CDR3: CASSPQLGRGDGYTF
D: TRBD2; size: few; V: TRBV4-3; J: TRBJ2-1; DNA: TGCGCCAGCAGCCAAGGACTAGCGGACAATGAGCAGTTCTTC; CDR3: CASSQGLADNEQFF
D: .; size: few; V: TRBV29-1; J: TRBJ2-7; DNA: TGCAGCGTTGAAGATGCCACTTCAGTCCTACGAGAGCAGTACTTC; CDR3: CSVEDATSVLREQYF
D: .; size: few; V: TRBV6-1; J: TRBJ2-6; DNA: TGTGCCAGCAGGATACAGGTGTCTGGGGCCAACGTCCTGACTTTC; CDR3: CASRIQVSGANVLTF
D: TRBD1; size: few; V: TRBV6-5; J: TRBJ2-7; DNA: TGTGCCAGCAGTTCCCTCGAGGGACAGGGGCCCTACGAGCAGTACTTC; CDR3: CASSSLEGQGPYEQYF
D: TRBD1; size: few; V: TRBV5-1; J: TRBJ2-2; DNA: TGCGCCAGCAGCCAAGGGACAGCGGTGAGGGACACCGGGGAGCTGTTTTTT; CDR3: CASSQGTAVRDTGELFF
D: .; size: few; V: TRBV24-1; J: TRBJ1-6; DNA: TGTGCCACCAGTAACTGGGAGGGCGTCGTTTACCGGGGTAATTCACCCCTCCACTTT; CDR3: CATSNWEGVVYRGNSPLHF
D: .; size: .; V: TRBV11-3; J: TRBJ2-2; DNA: TGTGCCAGCAGCGCTAGTATGGGACAACACACCGGGGAGCTGTTTTTT; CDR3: CASSASMGQHTGELFF
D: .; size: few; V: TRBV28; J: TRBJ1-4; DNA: TGTGCCAGCAGTTTTGGAGGGCGTTATGAAAAACTGTTTTTT; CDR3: CASSFGGRYEKLFF
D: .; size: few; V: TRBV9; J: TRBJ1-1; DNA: TGTGCCAGCAGCGCGGGACATCAGGCACCTGAAGCTTTCTTT; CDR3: CASSAGHQAPEAFF
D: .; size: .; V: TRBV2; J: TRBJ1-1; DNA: TGTGCCAGCAGTGAAAACGTGAACACTGAAGCTTTCTTT; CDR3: CASSENVNTEAFF
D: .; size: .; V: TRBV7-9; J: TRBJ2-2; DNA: TGTGCCTGGGACCCGGATGGCGGGGAGCTGTTTTTT; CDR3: CAWDPDGGELFF
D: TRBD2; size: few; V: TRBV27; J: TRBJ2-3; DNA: TGTGCCAGTGGATCCATCGCCGGGACTAGCGGGAGCACGCAGTATTTT; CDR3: CASGSIAGTSGSTQYF
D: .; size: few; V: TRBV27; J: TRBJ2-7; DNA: TGTGCCAGCAGTTCTTTCCCTAACGAGCAGTACTTC; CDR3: CASSSFPNEQYF
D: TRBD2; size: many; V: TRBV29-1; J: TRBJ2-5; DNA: TGCAGCGTTAATAGCGGGGAGCCAGGAGAGACCCAGTACTTC; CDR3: CSVNSGEPGETQYF
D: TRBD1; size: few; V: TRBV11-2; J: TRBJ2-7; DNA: TGTGCCAGCAGCTCCCCAGGGGGATGGATGGGCGAGCAGTACTTC; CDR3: CASSSPGGWMGEQYF
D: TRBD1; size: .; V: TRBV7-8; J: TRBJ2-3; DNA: TGTGCCAGCAGCTTATGGCAGGGGGTCGGCACAGATACGCAGTATTTT; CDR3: CASSLWQGVGTDTQYF
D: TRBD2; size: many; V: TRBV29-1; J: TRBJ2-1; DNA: TGCAGCGTTGAAGATCTTAGCGGGAGGGACAATGAGCAGTTCTTC; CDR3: CSVEDLSGRDNEQFF
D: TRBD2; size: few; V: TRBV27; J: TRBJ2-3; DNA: TGTGCCAGCAGTTTGGGGGGGACTAGCGGGAGTACAGATACGCAGTATTTT; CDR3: CASSLGGTSGSTDTQYF